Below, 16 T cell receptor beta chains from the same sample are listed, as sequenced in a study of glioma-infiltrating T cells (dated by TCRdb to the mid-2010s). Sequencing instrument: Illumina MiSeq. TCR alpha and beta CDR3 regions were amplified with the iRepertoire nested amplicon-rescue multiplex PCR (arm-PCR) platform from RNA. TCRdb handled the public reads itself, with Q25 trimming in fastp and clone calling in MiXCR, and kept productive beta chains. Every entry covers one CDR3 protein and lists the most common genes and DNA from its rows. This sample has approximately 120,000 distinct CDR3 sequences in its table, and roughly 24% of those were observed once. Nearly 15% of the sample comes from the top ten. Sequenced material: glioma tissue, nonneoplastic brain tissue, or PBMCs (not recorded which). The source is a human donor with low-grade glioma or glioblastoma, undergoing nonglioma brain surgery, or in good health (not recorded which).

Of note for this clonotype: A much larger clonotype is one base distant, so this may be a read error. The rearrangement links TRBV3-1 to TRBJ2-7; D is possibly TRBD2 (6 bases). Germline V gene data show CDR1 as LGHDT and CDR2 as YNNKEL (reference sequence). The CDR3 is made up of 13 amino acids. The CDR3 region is CASSQDYFYERYF. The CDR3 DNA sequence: TGTGCCAGCAGCCAGGACTATTTCTACGAGCGGTACTTC.

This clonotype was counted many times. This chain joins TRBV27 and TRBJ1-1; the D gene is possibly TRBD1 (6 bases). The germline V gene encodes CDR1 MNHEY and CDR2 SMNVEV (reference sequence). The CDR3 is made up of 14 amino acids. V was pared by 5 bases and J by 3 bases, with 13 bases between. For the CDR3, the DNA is TGTGCCAGCAGTCCGGGGGGCCGTGACACTGAAGCTTTCTTT. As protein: CASSPGGRDTEAFF.

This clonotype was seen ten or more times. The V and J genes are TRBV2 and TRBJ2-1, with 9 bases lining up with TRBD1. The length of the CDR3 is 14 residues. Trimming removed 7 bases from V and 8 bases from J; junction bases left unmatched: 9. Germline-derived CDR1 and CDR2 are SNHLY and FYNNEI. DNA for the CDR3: TGTGCCAGCAAGCTCGGACAGGGGATCGATGAGCAGTTCTTC. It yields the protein CASKLGQGIDEQFF.

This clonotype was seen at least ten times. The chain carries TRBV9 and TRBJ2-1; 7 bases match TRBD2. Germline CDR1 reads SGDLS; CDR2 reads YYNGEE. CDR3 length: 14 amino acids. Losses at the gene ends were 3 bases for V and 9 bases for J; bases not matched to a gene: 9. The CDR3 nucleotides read TGTGCCAGCAGCGGACTAGCTAACCACGGTGAGCAGTTCTTC. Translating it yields CASSGLANHGEQFF.

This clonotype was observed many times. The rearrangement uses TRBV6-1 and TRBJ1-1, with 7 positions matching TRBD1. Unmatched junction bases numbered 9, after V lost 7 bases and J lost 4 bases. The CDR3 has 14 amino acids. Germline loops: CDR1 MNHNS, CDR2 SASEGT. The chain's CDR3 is CASIRQGVITEAFF. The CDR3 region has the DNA TGTGCCAGCATCCGGCAGGGGGTAATCACTGAAGCTTTCTTT.

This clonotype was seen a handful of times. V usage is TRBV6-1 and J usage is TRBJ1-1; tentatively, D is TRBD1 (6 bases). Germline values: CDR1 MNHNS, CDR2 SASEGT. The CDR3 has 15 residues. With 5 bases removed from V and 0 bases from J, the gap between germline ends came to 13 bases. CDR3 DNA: TGTGCCAGCAGTTTACCAAAGGGGGTGAACACTGAAGCTTTCTTT. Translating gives CASSLPKGVNTEAFF.

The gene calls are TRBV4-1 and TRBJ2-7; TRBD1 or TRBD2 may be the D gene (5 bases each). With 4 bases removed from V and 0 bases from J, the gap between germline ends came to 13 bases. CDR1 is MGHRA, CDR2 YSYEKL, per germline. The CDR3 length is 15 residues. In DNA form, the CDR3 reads TGCGCCAGCAGCCCGGGACCCACAAGCTCCTACGAGCAGTACTTC. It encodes CASSPGPTSSYEQYF.

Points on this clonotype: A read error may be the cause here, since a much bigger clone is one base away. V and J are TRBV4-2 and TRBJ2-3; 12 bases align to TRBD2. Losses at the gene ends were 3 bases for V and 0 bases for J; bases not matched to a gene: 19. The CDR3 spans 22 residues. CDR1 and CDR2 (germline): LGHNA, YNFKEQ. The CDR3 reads CASSHGPSGRGSDAGSTDTQYF. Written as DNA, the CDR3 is TGTGCCAGCAGCCACGGACCTAGCGGGAGGGGCTCCGACGCAGGTAGCACAGATACGCAGTATTTT.

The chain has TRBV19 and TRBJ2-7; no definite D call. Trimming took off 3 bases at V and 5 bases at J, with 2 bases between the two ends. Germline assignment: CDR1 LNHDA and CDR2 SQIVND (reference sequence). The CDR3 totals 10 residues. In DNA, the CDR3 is TGTGCCAGTAGTATGCACGAGCAGTACTTC. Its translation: CASSMHEQYF. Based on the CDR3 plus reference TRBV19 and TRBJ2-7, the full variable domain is DGGITQSPKYLFRKEGQNVTLSCEQNLNHDAMYWYRQDPGQGLRLIYYSQIVNDFQKGDIAEGYSVSREKKESFPLTVTSAQKNPTAFYLCASSMHEQYFGPGTRLTVT.

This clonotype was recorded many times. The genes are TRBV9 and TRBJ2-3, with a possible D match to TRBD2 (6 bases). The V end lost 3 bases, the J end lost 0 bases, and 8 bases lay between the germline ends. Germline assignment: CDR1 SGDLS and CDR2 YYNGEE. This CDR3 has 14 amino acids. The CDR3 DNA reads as TGTGCCAGCAGCGCCGGGACTAGCACAGATACGCAGTATTTT. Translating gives CASSAGTSTDTQYF.

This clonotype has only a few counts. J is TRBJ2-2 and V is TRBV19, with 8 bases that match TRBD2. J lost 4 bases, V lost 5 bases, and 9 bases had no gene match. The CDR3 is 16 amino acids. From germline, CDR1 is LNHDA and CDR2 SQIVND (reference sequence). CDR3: CASSPGAGVRTGELFF. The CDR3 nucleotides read TGTGCCAGTAGTCCCGGAGCGGGAGTTCGCACCGGGGAGCTGTTTTTT.

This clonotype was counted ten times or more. The CDR3 DNA reads TGCGCCAGCAGCCAAGAAGAGTCGGATACGCAGTATTTT. The encoded protein is CASSQEESDTQYF. The chain couples TRBV4-1 to TRBJ2-3; no clear D gene. The CDR3 runs to 13 residues. Germline-derived CDR1 and CDR2 are MGHRA and YSYEKL. V dropped 0 bases and J dropped 6 bases, with 7 bases sitting between them.

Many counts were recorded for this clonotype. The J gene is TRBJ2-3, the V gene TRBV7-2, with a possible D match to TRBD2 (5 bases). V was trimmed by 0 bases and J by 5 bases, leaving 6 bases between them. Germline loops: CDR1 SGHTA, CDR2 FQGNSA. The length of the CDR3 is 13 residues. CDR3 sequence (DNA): TGTGCCAGCAGCTTAGCGCGGGTAGATACGCAGTATTTT. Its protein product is CASSLARVDTQYF.

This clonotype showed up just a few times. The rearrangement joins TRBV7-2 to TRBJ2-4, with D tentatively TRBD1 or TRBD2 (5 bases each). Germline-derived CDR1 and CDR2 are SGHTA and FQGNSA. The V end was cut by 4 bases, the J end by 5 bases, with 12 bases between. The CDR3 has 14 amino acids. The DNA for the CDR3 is TGTGCCAGCAGCTCCTCCGGGACGGAAAACATTCAGTACTTC. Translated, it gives CASSSSGTENIQYF.

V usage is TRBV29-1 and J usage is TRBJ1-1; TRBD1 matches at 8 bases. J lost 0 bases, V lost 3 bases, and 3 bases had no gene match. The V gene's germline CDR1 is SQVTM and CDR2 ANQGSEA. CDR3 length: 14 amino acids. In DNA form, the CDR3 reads TGCAGCGTTGAGGGACAGGCTATGAACACTGAAGCTTTCTTT. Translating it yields CSVEGQAMNTEAFF.

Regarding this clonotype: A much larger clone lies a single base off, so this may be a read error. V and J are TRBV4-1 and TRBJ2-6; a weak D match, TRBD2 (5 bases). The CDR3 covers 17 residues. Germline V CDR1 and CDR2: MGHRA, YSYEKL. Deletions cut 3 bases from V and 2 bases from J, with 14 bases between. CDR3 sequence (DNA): TGCGCCAGCAGCCATATACTCACAGCGGCTGGGGCCAACGTCCTGACTTTC. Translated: CASSHILTAAGANVLTF.